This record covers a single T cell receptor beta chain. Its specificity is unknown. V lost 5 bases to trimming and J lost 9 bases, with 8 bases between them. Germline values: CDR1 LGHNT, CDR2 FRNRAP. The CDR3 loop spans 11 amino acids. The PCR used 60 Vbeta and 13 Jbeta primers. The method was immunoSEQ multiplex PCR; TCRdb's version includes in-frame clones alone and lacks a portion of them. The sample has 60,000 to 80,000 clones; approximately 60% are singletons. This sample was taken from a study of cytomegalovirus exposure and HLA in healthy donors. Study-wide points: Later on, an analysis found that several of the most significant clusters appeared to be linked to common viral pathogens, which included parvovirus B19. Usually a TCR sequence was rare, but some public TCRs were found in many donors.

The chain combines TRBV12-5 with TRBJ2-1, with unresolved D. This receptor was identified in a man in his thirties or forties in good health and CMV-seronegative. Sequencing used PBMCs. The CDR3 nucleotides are TGTGCTAGTGGTCCACCAGGTGAGCAGTTCTTC. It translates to CASGPPGEQFF.